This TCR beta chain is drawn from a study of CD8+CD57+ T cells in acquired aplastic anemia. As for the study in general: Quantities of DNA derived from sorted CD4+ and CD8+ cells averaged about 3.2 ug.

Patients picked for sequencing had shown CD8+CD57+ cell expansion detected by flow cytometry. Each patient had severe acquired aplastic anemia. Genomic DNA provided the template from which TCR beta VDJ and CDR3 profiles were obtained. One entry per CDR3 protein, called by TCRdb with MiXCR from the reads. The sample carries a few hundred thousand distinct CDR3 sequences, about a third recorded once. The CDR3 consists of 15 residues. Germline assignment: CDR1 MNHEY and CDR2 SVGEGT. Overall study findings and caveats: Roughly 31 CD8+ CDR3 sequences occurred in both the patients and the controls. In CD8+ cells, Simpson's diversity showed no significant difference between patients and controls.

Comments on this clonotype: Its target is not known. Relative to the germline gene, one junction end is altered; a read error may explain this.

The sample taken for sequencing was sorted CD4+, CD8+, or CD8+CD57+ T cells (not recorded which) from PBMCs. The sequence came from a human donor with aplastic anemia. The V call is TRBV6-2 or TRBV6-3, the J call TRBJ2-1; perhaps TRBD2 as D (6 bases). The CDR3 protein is CASSHSTGDHNEQFF. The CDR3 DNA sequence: TGTGCCAGCAGTCACTCTACGGGGGACCACAATGAGCAGTTCTTC.